The 8 T cell receptor beta chains reported below all come from one sample, sequenced in a study of blood T cell repertoires in COVID-19. Sequencing used immunoSEQ multiplex PCR; TCRdb keeps in-frame clones, though not all of them. Of some 45,000 clones in the sample, roughly 84% were seen once. Specimen: peripheral blood. The receptors were gathered from a woman of 80 years or more with acute or convalescent COVID-19.

The V gene is TRBV27, the J gene TRBJ1-2; unclear D gene. The CDR3 length is 14 residues. The ends were cut back, 3 bases at V and 4 bases at J, with 12 bases in the middle. Germline loops: CDR1 MNHEY, CDR2 SMNVEV (reference sequence). CDR3 sequence reads: CASSLTSGGYGYTF. CDR3 nucleotides: TGTGCCAGCAGTTTGACCTCGGGAGGCTATGGCTACACCTTC.

A few counts support this clone. The chain recombines TRBV19 with TRBJ2-2; the match to TRBD1 covers 10 bases. The CDR3 runs to 16 residues. Losses at the gene ends were 5 bases for V and 6 bases for J; bases not matched to a gene: 9. The germline V gene has CDR1 LNHDA and CDR2 SQIVND (reference sequence). The CDR3 nucleotides are TGTGCCAGTAGTGCCCTTAAGGGACAGGGGTCCGGGGAGCTGTTTTTT. This translates into CASSALKGQGSGELFF.

This sequence joins TRBV19 and TRBJ2-5, with 9 bases aligning to TRBD1. Germline CDR1 is LNHDA and CDR2 is SQIVND (reference sequence). There are 14 residues in the CDR3. Trimming at V came to 5 bases and at J to 5 bases, leaving 6 bases not matched to a gene. CDR3: CASSPGTGRETQYF. CDR3 bases: TGTGCCAGTAGTCCCGGGACAGGGAGGGAGACCCAGTACTTC.

The chain recombines TRBV30 with TRBJ2-3; 9 positions match TRBD2. Trimming cost V 4 bases and J 2 bases; bases outside gene matches: 1. This CDR3 is 13 amino acids long. From germline, CDR1 is GTSNPN and CDR2 SVGIG (reference sequence). The CDR3 sequence is CAWTSGNTDTQYF. The DNA of the CDR3 is TGTGCCTGGACTAGCGGGAACACAGATACGCAGTATTTT.

On this clone: Other nucleotide sequences from this sample produce the same CDR3. CDR3 residues: CASSLRASGGGNEQFF. CDR3 nucleotide sequence: TGCGCCAGCAGCTTGCGGGCGAGCGGGGGGGGCAATGAGCAGTTCTTC. The chain employs TRBV5-1 and TRBJ2-1; 10 bases are a match to TRBD2. Germline CDR1 and CDR2: SGHRS and YFSETQ. Losses at the gene ends were 1 base for V and 6 bases for J; bases not matched to a gene: 7. The CDR3 is made up of 16 amino acids.

The rearrangement links TRBV19 to TRBJ2-2; maybe TRBD2 (5 bases). This CDR3 is 15 amino acids long. Trimming pared 7 bases from V and 1 base from J, leaving 13 bases between. Germline V CDR1 and CDR2: LNHDA, SQIVND (reference sequence). DNA for the CDR3: TGTGCCAGTAAGGGTTTAGGAGGGAACACCGGGGAGCTGTTTTTT. Amino acid sequence: CASKGLGGNTGELFF. Drawing the rest from reference TRBV19 and TRBJ2-2, the complete variable domain is DGGITQSPKYLFRKEGQNVTLSCEQNLNHDAMYWYRQDPGQGLRLIYYSQIVNDFQKGDIAEGYSVSREKKESFPLTVTSAQKNPTAFYLCASKGLGGNTGELFFGEGSRLTVL.

Worth noting for this clone: The identical CDR3 is also encoded by other nucleotide sequences in the sample. CDR3: CASSPGQGKAGANVLTF. CDR3 in DNA: TGTGCCAGCAGTCCCGGACAGGGTAAAGCTGGGGCCAACGTCCTGACTTTC. The chain combines TRBV27 with TRBJ2-6, with 8 nucleotides matching TRBD1. CDR1 is MNHEY, CDR2 SMNVEV, per germline (reference sequence). CDR3 length: 17 amino acids. V dropped 5 bases and J dropped 2; count of bases not matched to a gene: 8.

The V gene is TRBV19, the J gene TRBJ2-1, with a possible D match to TRBD2 (6 bases). Trimming removed 4 bases from V and 3 bases from J, with 13 bases in between. The length of the CDR3 is 15 residues. Germline V lookup: CDR1 LNHDA, CDR2 SQIVND (reference sequence). This CDR3 is CASSTGLRIYNEQFF. CDR3 DNA sequence: TGTGCCAGTAGTACTGGACTAAGGATCTACAATGAGCAGTTCTTC.